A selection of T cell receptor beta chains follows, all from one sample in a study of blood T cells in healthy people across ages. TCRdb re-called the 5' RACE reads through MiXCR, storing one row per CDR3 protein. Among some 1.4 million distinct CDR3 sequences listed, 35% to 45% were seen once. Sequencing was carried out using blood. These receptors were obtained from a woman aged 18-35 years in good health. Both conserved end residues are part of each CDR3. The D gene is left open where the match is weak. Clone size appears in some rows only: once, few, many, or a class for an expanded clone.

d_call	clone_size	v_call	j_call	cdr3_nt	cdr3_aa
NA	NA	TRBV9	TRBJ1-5	TGTGCCAGCAGCGTCGGGTCGGGTCCTTTTCAGCCCCAGCATTTT	CASSVGSGPFQPQHF
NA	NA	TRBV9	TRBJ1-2	TGTGCCAGCAGCGTAGTCTCCGGGGACCTCATGGGCTACACCTTC	CASSVVSGDLMGYTF
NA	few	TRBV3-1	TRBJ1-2	TGTGCCAGCAGCCAAGCACTGAGGGGTAGAGTCTATGGCTACACCTTC	CASSQALRGRVYGYTF
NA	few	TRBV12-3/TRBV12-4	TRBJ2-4	TGTGCCAGCAGTTTTGGTCGGGGGGCCGCTCAAGGAAAGGGAAACATTCAGTACTTC	CASSFGRGAAQGKGNIQYF
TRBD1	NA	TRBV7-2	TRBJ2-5	TGTGCCAGCAGCTTAGTTTCCGGGACAGAAAAAGAGACCCAGTACTTC	CASSLVSGTEKETQYF
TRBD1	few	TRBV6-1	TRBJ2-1	TGTGCCAGCAGTCCACAGGGGGCGAAGGGCAATGAGCAGTTCTTC	CASSPQGAKGNEQFF
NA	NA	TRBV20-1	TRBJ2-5	TGCAGTGCTAGAGATTTTAGGGCAAACCCAATAGAGACCCAGTACTTC	CSARDFRANPIETQYF
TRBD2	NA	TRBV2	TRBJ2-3	TGTGCCAGCAACCCGACTAGCGAGGCAGATACGCAGTATTTT	CASNPTSEADTQYF
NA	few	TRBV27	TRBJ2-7	TGTGCCAGCAGTGTACGGTCTCCTACCTACGAGCAGTACTTC	CASSVRSPTYEQYF
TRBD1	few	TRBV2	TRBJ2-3	TGTGCCAGAACAGGGGTAGATACGCAGTATTTT	CARTGVDTQYF
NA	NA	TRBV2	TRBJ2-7	TGTGCCAGCAGTCCCCAGGGGTTTTTAGCCTACGAGCAGTACTTC	CASSPQGFLAYEQYF
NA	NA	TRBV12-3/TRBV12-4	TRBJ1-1	TGTGCCAGCAGGTCAGGGTTATCGGCTTTCTTT	CASRSGLSAFF
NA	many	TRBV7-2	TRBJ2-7	TGTGCCAGCAGCTGGGGGTACGAGCAGTACTTC	CASSWGYEQYF
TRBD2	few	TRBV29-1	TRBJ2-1	TGCAGCGTTGGGCGGGAGGGGCAGTTCTTC	CSVGREGQFF
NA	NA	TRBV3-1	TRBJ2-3	TGTGCCAGCAGCCACCCAGCCGGGCAGAGGTCCACAGATACGCAGTATTTT	CASSHPAGQRSTDTQYF
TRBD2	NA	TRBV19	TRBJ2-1	TGTGCCAGTAGTATAGCACTAGCGGACCACAATGAGCAGTTCTTC	CASSIALADHNEQFF
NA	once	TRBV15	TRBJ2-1	TGTGCCACCAGCAGAGACACGGGAACTAGGGAGACCCAGTTCTTC	CATSRDTGTRETQFF